The source of this T cell receptor beta chain is a study of T cells expressing NK-cell markers. Study-wide background: Among eight sequenced donors, seven carried HCMV seropositivity while one was seronegative.

TCRdb re-analyzed the 5' RACE reads; it lists each CDR3 protein once, without DNA. This repertoire includes more than 400,000 distinct CDR3 sequences. This CDR3 is 15 amino acids long. Germline V lookup: CDR1 MNHEY, CDR2 SVGAGI. The clonotype originates from a woman between 18 and 69 years old in good health. The chain employs TRBV6-5 and TRBJ2-2; the D call from TCRdb, TRBD1, cannot be confirmed without DNA. Sequencing was carried out using blood T cells: a sorted CD56 or NKG2C T cell subset, CD4+ or CD8+ T cells, or bulk PBMC T cells (not recorded which). CDR3 amino acids: CASSYLAGMTGELFF.